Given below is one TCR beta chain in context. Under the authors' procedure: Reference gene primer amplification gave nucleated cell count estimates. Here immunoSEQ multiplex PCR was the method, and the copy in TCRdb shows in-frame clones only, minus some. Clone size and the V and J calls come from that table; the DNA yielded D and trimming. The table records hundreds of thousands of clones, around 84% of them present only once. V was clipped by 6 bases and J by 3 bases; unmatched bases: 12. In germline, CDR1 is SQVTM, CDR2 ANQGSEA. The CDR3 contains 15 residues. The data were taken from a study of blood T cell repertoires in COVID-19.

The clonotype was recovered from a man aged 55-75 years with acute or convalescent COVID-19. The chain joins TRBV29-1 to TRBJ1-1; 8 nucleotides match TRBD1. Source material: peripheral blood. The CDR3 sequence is CSVTAAGTGHTEAFF. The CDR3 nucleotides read TGCAGCGTCACCGCCGCCGGGACAGGACACACTGAAGCTTTCTTT.